Shown below are 7 T cell receptor beta chains from a single sample sequenced in a study of OX40 agonist ivuxolimab in advanced cancers. Some clones are missing from TCRdb's copy, which holds only in-frame ones; the method was immunoSEQ multiplex PCR. Among some 97,000 clones listed, 85% to 95% were seen once. Sequences were derived from CD4+ or CD8+ T cells sorted from blood, sampled in a trial of the OX40 agonist ivuxolimab. The receptors shown here come from an adult with an advanced solid tumor such as melanoma, head and neck, liver or kidney cancer.

In this sample, this clone turned up a few times. This chain uses TRBV6-1 with TRBJ2-7; the match to TRBD2 covers 8 bases. The ends lost 4 bases at V and 0 bases at J; junction bases unmatched: 8. Germline V gene lookup returns CDR1 MNHNS and CDR2 SASEGT. This CDR3 is built from 16 residues. The DNA for the CDR3 is TGTGCCAGCAGTGTCAGAGCGGGAGTCAGCTCCTACGAGCAGTACTTC. Amino acids: CASSVRAGVSSYEQYF.

This rearrangement joins TRBV7-2 to TRBJ2-1; D ambiguous. Germline CDR1 reads SGHTA; CDR2 reads FQGNSA. The CDR3 is made up of 13 amino acids. The germline V and J ends were trimmed by 2 bases and 5 bases, with 7 bases remaining between them. The CDR3 reads CASSLSPDNEQFF. CDR3 nucleotide sequence: TGTGCCAGCAGCTTAAGCCCCGACAATGAGCAGTTCTTC.

This chain links TRBV6-6 with TRBJ2-5; 9 bases map to TRBD2. CDR3 length: 14 residues. Germline CDR1 is MNHNY and CDR2 is SVGAGI (reference sequence). V dropped 2 bases and J dropped 3; count of bases not matched to a gene: 1. CDR3 sequence reads: CASSYIAGEETQYF. CDR3 DNA: TGTGCCAGCAGTTACATAGCGGGAGAAGAGACCCAGTACTTC.

The gene calls are TRBV9 and TRBJ2-7; tentatively, D is TRBD1 or TRBD2 (5 bases each). This CDR3 spans 14 amino acids. The V end was cut by 0 bases, the J end by 7 bases, with 14 bases between. Germline CDR1 is SGDLS and CDR2 is YYNGEE. The CDR3 bases are TGTGCCAGCAGCGTAGGGGGCCCGACGGGGGAGCAGTACTTC. It translates to CASSVGGPTGEQYF.

This clone is a singleton in its sample. The V gene is TRBV7-2, the J gene TRBJ1-5; 9 bases match TRBD1. Germline trimming cut 6 bases from V and 4 bases from J; bases unmatched to any gene: 7. CDR1 and CDR2 (germline): SGHTA, FQGNSA. CDR3 length equals 15 residues. The CDR3 protein is CASRETGGGNQPQHF. The DNA for the CDR3 is TGTGCCAGCAGAGAAACAGGGGGCGGAAATCAGCCCCAGCATTTT.

This clone was counted a single time. This sequence joins TRBV6-1 and TRBJ2-7, with D perhaps matching TRBD2 (5 bases). The CDR3 loop spans 15 amino acids. V lost 2 bases to trimming and J lost 2 bases, with 13 bases between them. Germline V CDR1 and CDR2: MNHNS, SASEGT. The CDR3 bases are TGTGCCAGCAGTGAATACGAGGGTTTTACCTACGAGCAGTACTTC. Encoded protein: CASSEYEGFTYEQYF.

CDR3 amino acids: CASSYVGRARGETQYF. In nucleotides, the CDR3 is TGTGCCAGCAGTTACGTCGGCAGGGCGAGGGGGGAGACCCAGTACTTC. V usage is TRBV6-6 and J usage is TRBJ2-5, with D possibly TRBD1 on 6 matching bases. Trimming left V 2 bases short and J 5 bases short, with 18 bases between. The CDR3 loop spans 16 amino acids. CDR1 and CDR2 from the germline V gene are MNHNY and SVGAGI (reference sequence).